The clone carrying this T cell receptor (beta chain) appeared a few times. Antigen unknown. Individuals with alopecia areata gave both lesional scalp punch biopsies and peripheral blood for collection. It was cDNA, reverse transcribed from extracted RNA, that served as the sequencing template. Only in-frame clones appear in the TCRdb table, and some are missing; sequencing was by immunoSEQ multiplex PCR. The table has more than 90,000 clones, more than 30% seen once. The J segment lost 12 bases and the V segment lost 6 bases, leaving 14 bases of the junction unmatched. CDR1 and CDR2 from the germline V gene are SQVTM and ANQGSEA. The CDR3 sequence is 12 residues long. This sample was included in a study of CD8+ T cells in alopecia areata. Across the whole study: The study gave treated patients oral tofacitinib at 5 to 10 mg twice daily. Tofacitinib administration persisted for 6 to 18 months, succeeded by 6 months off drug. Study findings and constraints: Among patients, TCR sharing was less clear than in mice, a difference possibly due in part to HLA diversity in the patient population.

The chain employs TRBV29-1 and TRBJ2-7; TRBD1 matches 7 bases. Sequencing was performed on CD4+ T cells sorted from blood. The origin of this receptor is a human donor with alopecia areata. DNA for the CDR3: TGCAGCGTCCGGGACAGCCCTGAGGGATGGTACTTC. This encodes CSVRDSPEGWYF.